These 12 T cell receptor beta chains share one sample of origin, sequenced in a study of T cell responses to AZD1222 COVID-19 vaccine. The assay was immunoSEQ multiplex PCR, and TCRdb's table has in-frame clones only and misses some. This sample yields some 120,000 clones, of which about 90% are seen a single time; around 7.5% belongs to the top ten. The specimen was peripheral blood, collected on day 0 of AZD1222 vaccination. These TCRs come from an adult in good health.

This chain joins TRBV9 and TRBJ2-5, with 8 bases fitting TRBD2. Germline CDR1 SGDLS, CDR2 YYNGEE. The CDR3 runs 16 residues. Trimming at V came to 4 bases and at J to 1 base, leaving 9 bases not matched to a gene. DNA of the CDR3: TGTGCCAGCAGCCGCAATACACTAGCGGCCCAAGAGACCCAGTACTTC. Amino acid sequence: CASSRNTLAAQETQYF.

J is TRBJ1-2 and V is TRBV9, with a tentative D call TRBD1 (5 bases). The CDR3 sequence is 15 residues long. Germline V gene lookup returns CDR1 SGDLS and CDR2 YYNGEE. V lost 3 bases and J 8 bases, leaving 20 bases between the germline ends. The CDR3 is CASSAGGGSAGGYTF. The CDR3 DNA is TGTGCCAGCAGCGCCGGTGGGGGATCCGCCGGCGGCTACACCTTC.

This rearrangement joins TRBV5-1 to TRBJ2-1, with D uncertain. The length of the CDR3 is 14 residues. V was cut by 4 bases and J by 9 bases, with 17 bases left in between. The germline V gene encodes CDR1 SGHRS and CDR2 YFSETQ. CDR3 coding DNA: TGCGCCAGCAGCATGGGATACTTGTACGGTGAGCAGTTCTTC. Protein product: CASSMGYLYGEQFF.

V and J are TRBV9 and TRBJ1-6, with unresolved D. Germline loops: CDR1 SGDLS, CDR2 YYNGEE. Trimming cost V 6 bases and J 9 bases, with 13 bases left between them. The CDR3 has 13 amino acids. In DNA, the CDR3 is TGTGCCAGCACCACTATGGTCGGTTCACCCCTCCACTTT. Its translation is CASTTMVGSPLHF.

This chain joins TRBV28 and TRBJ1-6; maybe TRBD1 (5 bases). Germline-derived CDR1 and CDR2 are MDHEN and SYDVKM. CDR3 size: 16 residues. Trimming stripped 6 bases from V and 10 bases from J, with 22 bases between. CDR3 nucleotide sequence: TGTGCCAGCAGGAGCCTCAAGGGAGGGGCGAAATCACCCCTCCACTTT. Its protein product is CASRSLKGGAKSPLHF.

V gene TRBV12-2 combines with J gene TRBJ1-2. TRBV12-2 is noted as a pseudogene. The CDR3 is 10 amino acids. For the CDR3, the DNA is TGTGCAAGTCGCTCGTCCGGCTACACCTTC. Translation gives CASRSSGYTF.

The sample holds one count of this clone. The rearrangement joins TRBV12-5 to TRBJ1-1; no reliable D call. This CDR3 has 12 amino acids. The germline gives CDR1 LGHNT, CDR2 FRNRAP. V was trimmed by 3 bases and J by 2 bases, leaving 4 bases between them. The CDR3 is CASGFENTEAFF. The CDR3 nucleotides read TGTGCTAGTGGTTTTGAAAACACTGAAGCTTTCTTT.

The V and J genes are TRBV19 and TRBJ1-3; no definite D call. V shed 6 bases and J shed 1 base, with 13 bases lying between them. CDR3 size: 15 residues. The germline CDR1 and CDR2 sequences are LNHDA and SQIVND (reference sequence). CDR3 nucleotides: TGTGCCAGTAGGGACTACTCTTCGTCTGGAAACACCATATATTTT. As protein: CASRDYSSSGNTIYF. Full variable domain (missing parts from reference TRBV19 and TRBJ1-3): DGGITQSPKYLFRKEGQNVTLSCEQNLNHDAMYWYRQDPGQGLRLIYYSQIVNDFQKGDIAEGYSVSREKKESFPLTVTSAQKNPTAFYLCASRDYSSSGNTIYFGEGSWLTVV.

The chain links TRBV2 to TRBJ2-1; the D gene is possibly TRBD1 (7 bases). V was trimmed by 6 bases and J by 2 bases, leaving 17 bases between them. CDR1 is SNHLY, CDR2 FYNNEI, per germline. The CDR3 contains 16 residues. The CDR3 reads CASSRGVTGTYNEQFF. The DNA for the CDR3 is TGTGCCAGCAGCAGGGGGGTGACAGGGACCTACAATGAGCAGTTCTTC.

The CDR3, as DNA: TGCGCCAGCAGCTTCGGGGGGCGGATTGTGGGCACTGAAGCTTTCTTT. Amino acids: CASSFGGRIVGTEAFF. The chain combines TRBV5-1 with TRBJ1-1, with D maybe TRBD1 (6 bases). V lost 2 bases and J lost 4, with 18 bases in between. This CDR3 spans 16 amino acids. Germline CDR1 and CDR2: SGHRS and YFSETQ.

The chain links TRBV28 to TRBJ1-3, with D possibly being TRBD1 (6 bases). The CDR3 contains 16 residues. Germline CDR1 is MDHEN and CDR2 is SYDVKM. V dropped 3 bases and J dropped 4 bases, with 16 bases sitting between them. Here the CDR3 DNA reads TGTGCCAGCAGTTTCACCACAGGGTTTGAGGGAAACACCATATATTTT. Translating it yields CASSFTTGFEGNTIYF.

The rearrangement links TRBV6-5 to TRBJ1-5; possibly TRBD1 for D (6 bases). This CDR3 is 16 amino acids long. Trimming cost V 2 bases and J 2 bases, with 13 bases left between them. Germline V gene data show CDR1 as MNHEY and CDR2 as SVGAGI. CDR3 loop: CASSYHPGQRNQPQHF. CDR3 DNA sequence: TGTGCCAGCAGTTACCATCCCGGACAGCGCAATCAGCCCCAGCATTTT.